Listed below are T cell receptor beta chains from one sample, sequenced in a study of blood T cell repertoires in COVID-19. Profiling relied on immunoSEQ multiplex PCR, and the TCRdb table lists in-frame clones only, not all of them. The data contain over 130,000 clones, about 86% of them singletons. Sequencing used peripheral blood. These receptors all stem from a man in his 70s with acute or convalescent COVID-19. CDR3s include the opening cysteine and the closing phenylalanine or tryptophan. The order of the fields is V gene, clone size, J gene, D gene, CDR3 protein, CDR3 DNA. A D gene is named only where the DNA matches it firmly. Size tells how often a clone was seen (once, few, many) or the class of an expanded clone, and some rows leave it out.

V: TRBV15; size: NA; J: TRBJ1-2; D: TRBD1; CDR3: CATSRDRDRDYGYTF; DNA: TGTGCCACCAGCAGAGATAGGGACAGAGATTATGGCTACACCTTC
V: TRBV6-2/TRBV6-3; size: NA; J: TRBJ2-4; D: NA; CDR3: CASSYTPNIQYF; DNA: TGTGCCAGCAGTTACACACCCAACATTCAGTACTTC
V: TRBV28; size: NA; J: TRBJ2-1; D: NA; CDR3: CASSLFRGKQFF; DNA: TGTGCCAGCAGTTTGTTCCGGGGTAAGCAGTTCTTC
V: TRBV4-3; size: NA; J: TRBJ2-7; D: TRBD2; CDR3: CASSQWGGATYEQYF; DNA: TGCGCCAGCAGCCAATGGGGAGGGGCGACCTACGAGCAGTACTTC
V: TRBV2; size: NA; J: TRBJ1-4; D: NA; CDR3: CASEVGDTDEKLFF; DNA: TGTGCCAGCGAAGTAGGGGACACCGATGAAAAACTGTTTTTT
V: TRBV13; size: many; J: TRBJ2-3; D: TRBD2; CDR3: CASSLGGLVRTDTQYF; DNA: TGTGCCAGCAGCTTAGGGGGACTAGTTAGAACAGATACGCAGTATTTT
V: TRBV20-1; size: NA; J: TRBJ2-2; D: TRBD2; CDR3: CSASGLAANTGELFF; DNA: TGCAGTGCTAGTGGACTAGCGGCGAACACCGGGGAGCTGTTTTTT
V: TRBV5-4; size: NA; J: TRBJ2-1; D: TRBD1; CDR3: CASRQGAGNEQFF; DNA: TGTGCCAGCAGGCAGGGGGCTGGAAATGAGCAGTTCTTC
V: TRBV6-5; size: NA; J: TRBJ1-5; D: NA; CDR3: CASALEGDSNQPQHF; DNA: TGTGCCAGCGCTTTAGAGGGAGATAGCAATCAGCCCCAGCATTTT
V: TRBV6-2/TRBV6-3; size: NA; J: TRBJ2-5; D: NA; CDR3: CASSPRQEETQYF; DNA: TGTGCCAGCAGTCCCCGACAGGAAGAGACCCAGTACTTC
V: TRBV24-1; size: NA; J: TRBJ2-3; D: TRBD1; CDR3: CATSDPGQGLSTDTQYF; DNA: TGTGCCACCAGTGACCCCGGACAGGGCCTTTCGACAGATACGCAGTATTTT
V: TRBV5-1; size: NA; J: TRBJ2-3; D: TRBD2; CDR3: CASSSQTSGSTDTQYF; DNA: TGCGCCAGCAGCTCCCAGACTAGCGGGAGCACAGATACGCAGTATTTT
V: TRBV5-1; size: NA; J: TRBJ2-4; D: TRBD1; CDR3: CASSSGQGNIQYF; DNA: TGCGCCAGCAGTTCTGGACAGGGGAACATTCAGTACTTC